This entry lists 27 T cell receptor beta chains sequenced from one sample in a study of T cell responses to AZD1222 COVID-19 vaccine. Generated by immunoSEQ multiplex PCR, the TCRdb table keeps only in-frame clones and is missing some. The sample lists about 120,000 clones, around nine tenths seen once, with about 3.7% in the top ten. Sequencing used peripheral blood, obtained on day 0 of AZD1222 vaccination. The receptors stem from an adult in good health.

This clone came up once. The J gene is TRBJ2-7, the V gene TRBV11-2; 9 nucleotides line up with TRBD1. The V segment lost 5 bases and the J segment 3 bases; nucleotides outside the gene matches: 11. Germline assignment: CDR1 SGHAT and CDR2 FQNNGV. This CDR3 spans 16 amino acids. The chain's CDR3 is CASSRIAGTGIYEQYF. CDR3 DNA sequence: TGTGCCAGCAGCCGTATCGCCGGGACAGGGATCTACGAGCAGTACTTC.

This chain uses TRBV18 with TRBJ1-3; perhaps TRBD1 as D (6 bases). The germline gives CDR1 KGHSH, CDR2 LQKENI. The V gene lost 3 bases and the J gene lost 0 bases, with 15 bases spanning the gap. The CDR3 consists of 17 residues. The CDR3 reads CASSPPGGGSSGNTIYF. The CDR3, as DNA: TGTGCCAGCTCACCGCCAGGCGGGGGCAGCTCTGGAAACACCATATATTTT.

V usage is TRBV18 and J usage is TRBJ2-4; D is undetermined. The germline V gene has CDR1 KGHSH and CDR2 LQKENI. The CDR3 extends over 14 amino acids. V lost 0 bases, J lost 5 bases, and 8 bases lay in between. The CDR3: CASSPPHGQNIQYF. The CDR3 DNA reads TGTGCCAGCTCACCACCCCACGGTCAAAACATTCAGTACTTC.

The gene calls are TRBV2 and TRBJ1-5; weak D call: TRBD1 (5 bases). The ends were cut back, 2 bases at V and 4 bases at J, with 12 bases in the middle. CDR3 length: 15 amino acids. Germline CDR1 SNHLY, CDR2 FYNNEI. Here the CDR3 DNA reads TGTGCCAGCAGTGAAAACTGGGACTTGAATCAGCCCCAGCATTTT. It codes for CASSENWDLNQPQHF.

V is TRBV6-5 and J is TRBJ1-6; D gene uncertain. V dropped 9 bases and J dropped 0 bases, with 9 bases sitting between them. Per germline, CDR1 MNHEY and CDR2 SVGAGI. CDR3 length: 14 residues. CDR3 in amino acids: CASRRSSYNSPLHF. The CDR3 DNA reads TGTGCCAGTCGGAGGAGCTCCTATAATTCACCCCTCCACTTT.

The CDR3 loop is CAILTLQGAPYTF. The CDR3 nucleotides are TGTGCAATATTAACATTACAGGGGGCTCCCTACACCTTC. V is TRBV7-2 and J is TRBJ1-2; 9 bases are shared with TRBD1. This CDR3 is built from 13 residues. The germline CDR1 and CDR2 sequences are SGHTA and FQGNSA.

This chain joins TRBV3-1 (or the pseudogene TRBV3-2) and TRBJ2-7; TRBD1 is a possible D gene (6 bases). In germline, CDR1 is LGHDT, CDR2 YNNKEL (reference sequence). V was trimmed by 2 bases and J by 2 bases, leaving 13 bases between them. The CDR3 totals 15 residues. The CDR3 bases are TGTGCCAGCAGCCAATCCGGACAGTTTACCTACGAGCAGTACTTC. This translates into CASSQSGQFTYEQYF.

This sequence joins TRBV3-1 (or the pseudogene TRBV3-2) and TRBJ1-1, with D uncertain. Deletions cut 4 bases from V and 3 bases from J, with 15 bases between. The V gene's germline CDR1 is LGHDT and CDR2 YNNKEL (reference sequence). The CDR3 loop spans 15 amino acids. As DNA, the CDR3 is TGTGCCAGCAGCCCCTTAGGGCAACTGTACACTGAAGCTTTCTTT. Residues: CASSPLGQLYTEAFF.

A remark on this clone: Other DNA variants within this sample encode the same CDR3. The CDR3: CASSQGLGRGEQFF. The CDR3 DNA is TGTGCCAGCAGCCAAGGCCTCGGGAGGGGTGAGCAGTTCTTC. The chain is built from TRBV3-1 (or the pseudogene TRBV3-2) and TRBJ2-1; the match to TRBD2 covers 8 bases. CDR1 is LGHDT and CDR2 is YNNKEL in the germline V gene (reference sequence). V lost 1 base and J lost 9; bases outside the gene matches: 5. The CDR3 contains 14 residues.

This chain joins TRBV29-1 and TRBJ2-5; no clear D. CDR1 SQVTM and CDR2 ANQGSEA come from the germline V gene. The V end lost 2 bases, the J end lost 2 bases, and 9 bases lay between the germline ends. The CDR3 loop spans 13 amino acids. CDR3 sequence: CSVERAMQETQYF. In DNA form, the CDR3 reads TGCAGCGTTGAAAGGGCAATGCAAGAGACCCAGTACTTC.

Here the CDR3 DNA reads TGTGCCAGCAGCTTAGCTCAGGGGGTCAACTATGGCTACACCTTC. This sequence encodes CASSLAQGVNYGYTF. This sequence joins TRBV7-9 and TRBJ1-2, with TRBD1 matching over 7 bases. V dropped 0 bases and J dropped 2; count of bases not matched to a gene: 3. Germline CDR1 and CDR2: SEHNR and FQNEAQ (reference sequence). CDR3 length equals 15 residues. The full variable domain, with the rest looked up from reference TRBV7-9 and TRBJ1-2, is DTGVSQNPRHKITKRGQNVTFRCDPISEHNRLYWYRQTLGQGPEFLTYFQNEAQLEKSRLLSDRFSAERPKGSFSTLEIQRTEQGDSAMYLCASSLAQGVNYGYTFGSGTRLTVV.

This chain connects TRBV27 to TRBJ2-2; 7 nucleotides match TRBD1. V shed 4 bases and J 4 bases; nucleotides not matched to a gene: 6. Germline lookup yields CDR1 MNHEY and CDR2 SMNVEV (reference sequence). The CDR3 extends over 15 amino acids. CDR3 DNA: TGTGCCAGCAGTTCGAGGGACAGATTCACCGGGGAGCTGTTTTTT. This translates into CASSSRDRFTGELFF.

The CDR3 DNA sequence: TGTGCCAGCAGCCAAGATTTCGGTGGGAACACTGAAGCTTTCTTT. This codes for CASSQDFGGNTEAFF. The chain couples TRBV14 to TRBJ1-1; D gene unclear. Germline V lookup: CDR1 SGHDN, CDR2 FVKESK. The CDR3 has 15 amino acids. The V gene lost 0 bases and the J gene lost 1 base, with 9 bases spanning the gap.

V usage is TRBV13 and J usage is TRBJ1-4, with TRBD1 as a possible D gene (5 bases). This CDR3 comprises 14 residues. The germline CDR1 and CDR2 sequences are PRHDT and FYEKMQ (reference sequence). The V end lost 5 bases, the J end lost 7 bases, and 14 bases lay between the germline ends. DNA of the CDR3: TGTGCCAGCAGCGAACAGGATGGAGGTGAAAAACTGTTTTTT. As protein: CASSEQDGGEKLFF.

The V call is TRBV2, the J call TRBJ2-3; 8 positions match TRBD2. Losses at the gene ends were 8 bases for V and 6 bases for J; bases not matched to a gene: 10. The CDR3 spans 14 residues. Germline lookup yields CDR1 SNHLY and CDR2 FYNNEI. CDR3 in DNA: TGTGCCAGCCTAACGGGGGGGCTCTCGGATACGCAGTATTTT. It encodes CASLTGGLSDTQYF.

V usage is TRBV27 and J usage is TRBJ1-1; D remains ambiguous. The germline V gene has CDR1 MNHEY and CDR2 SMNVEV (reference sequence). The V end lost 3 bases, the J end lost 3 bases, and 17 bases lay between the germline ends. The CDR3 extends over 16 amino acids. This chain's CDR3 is CASSFKAPLRDTEAFF. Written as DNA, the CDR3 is TGTGCCAGCAGTTTTAAGGCTCCGCTGCGGGACACTGAAGCTTTCTTT.

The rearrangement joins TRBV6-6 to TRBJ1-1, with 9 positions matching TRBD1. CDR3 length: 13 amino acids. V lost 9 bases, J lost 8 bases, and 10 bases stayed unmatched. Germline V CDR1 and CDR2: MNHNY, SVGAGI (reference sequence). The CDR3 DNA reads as TGTGCCAGTTCAGACAGGGGGGGTCGGGAAGCTTTCTTT. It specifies CASSDRGGREAFF.

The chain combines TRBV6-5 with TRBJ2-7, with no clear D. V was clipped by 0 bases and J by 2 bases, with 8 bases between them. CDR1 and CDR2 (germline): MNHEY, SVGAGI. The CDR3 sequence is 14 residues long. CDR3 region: CASSYSGPPYEQYF. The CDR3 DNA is TGTGCCAGCAGTTACTCAGGGCCCCCCTACGAGCAGTACTTC.

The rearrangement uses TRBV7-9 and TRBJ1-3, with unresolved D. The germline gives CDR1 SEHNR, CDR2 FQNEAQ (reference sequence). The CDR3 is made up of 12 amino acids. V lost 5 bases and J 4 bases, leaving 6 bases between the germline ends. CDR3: CASSITGNTIYF. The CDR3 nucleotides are TGTGCCAGCAGCATAACAGGAAACACCATATATTTT.

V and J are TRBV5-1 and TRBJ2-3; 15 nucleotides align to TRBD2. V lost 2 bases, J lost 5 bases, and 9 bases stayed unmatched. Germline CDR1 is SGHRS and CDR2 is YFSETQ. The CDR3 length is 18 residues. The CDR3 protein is CASSLARTSGGVEDTQYF. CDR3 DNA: TGCGCCAGCAGCTTAGCCAGGACTAGCGGGGGGGTTGAAGATACGCAGTATTTT.

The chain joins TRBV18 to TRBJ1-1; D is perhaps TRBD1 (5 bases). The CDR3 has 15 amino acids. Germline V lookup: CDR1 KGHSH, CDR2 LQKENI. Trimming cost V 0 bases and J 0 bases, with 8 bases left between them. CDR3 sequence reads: CASSPPWTMNTEAFF. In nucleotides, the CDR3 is TGTGCCAGCTCACCACCGTGGACAATGAACACTGAAGCTTTCTTT.

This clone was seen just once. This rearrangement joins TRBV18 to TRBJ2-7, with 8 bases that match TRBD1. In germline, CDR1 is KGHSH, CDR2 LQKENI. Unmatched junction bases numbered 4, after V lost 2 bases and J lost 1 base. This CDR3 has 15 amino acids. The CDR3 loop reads CASSPFRTGSYEQYF. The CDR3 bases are TGTGCCAGCTCACCATTCAGGACAGGGTCCTACGAGCAGTACTTC.

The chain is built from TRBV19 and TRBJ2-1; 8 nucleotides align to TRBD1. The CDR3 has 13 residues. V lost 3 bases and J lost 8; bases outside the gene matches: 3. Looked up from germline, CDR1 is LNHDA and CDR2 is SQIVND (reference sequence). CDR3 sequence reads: CASSIQGADEQFF. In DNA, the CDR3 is TGTGCCAGTAGTATTCAGGGGGCGGATGAGCAGTTCTTC. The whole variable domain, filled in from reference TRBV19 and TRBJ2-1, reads DGGITQSPKYLFRKEGQNVTLSCEQNLNHDAMYWYRQDPGQGLRLIYYSQIVNDFQKGDIAEGYSVSREKKESFPLTVTSAQKNPTAFYLCASSIQGADEQFFGPGTRLTVL.

The CDR3 DNA reads as TGTGCCAGCAGCACCGGACAGCATGAGCAGTTCTTC. Translation gives CASSTGQHEQFF. The genes are TRBV7-3 and TRBJ2-1; TRBD1 is a possible D gene (6 bases). The V and J ends lost 5 bases and 8 bases respectively, with 10 bases between them. The CDR3 is 12 residues long. CDR1 SGHTA and CDR2 FQGTGA come from the germline V gene. The entire variable domain, with the rest obtained from reference TRBV7-3 and TRBJ2-1, is as follows: GAGVSQTPSNKVTEKGKYVELRCDPISGHTALYWYRQSLGQGPEFLIYFQGTGAADDSGLPNDRFFAVRPEGSVSTLKIQRTERGDSAVYLCASSTGQHEQFFGPGTRLTVL.

The CDR3 sequence is CASRQASQPQHF. CDR3 bases: TGTGCCAGTAGACAGGCAAGCCAGCCCCAGCATTTT. The chain recombines TRBV2 with TRBJ1-5, with a weak D call TRBD1 (6 bases). The V end lost 9 bases, the J end lost 7 bases, and 13 bases lay between the germline ends. Germline CDR1 is SNHLY and CDR2 is FYNNEI. The CDR3 runs to 12 residues.

The CDR3 loop reads CASSSLNPQTDGYTF. In nucleotides, the CDR3 is TGTGCCAGCAGTTCTCTCAACCCCCAAACTGATGGCTACACCTTC. The V and J genes are TRBV25-1 and TRBJ1-2, with unresolved D. Per the germline V gene, CDR1 is MGHDK and CDR2 is SYGVNS. The CDR3 consists of 15 residues. V shed 5 bases and J shed 6 bases, with 19 bases lying between them.

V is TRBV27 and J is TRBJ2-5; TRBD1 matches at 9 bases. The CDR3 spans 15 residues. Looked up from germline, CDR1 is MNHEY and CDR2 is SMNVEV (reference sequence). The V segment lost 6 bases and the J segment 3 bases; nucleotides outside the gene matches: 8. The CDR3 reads CASRPTGTGKETQYF. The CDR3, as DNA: TGTGCCAGCAGACCCACCGGGACAGGGAAAGAGACCCAGTACTTC.